These 7 T cell receptor beta chains were sequenced from one sample in a study of post-analysis software for immune sequencing data. These receptors have no identified antigens. Study-wide findings and caveats: Elevated frequency relative to controls characterized four to six TRBV segments in patients, TRBV5-6, TRBV5-1 and TRBV20-1 among them.

Tagging with unique molecular identifiers was a feature of the TCR beta cDNA libraries. TCRdb re-called the PCR reads through MiXCR, storing one row per CDR3 protein. The sample lists approximately 570,000 distinct CDR3 sequences; roughly 46% were seen once. The sample was blood. The receptors come from a girl aged 5 to 17 with multiple sclerosis.

This clonotype was observed a handful of times. The chain carries TRBV12-3 or TRBV12-4 and TRBJ2-3; the D gene is possibly TRBD2 (6 bases). Trimming cost V 5 bases and J 3 bases, with 9 bases left between them. This CDR3 region has 13 residues. In DNA, the CDR3 is TGTGCCAGCAGTGGGACTGCTACAGATACGCAGTATTTT. Its protein product is CASSGTATDTQYF.

There are a few counts of this clonotype. The CDR3 sequence: CASSQDSERYNEQFF. CDR3 sequence (DNA): TGCGCCAGCAGCCAAGATAGTGAAAGGTACAATGAGCAGTTCTTC. The chain joins TRBV4-1 to TRBJ2-1; D remains unclear. Deletions cut 0 bases from V and 4 bases from J, with 10 bases between. Per the germline V gene, CDR1 is MGHRA and CDR2 is YSYEKL. The CDR3 loop spans 15 amino acids.

V and J are TRBV24-1 and TRBJ2-1; 9 bases line up with TRBD2. The V gene end was trimmed by 10 bases and the J gene end by 8 bases; junction bases not matched to a gene: 8. The CDR3 contains 13 residues. CDR1 KGHDR and CDR2 SFDVKD come from the germline V gene. As DNA, the CDR3 is TGTGCCACGAGCGGGAGGTTTAATTATGAGCAGTTCTTC. Its protein product is CATSGRFNYEQFF.

The rearrangement links TRBV19 to TRBJ1-5; 7 bases are a match to TRBD1. Per germline, CDR1 LNHDA and CDR2 SQIVND (reference sequence). This CDR3 is built from 19 residues. The V gene end was trimmed by 1 base and the J gene end by 0 bases; junction bases not matched to a gene: 12. The CDR3 region has the DNA TGTGCCAGTAGTATAGCTTCCCTGGGGACAGAAAATAGCAATCAGCCCCAGCATTTT. Translated: CASSIASLGTENSNQPQHF.

The rearrangement uses TRBV29-1 and TRBJ2-2, with TRBD2 as a possible D gene (6 bases). CDR1 is SQVTM, CDR2 ANQGSEA, per germline. V dropped 4 bases and J dropped 8 bases, with 20 bases sitting between them. The CDR3 is made up of 15 amino acids. For the CDR3, the DNA is TGCAGCGTTGCTTGGGACTTAACTTCCAGGGGGGAGCTGTTTTTT. Its protein is CSVAWDLTSRGELFF.

The genes are TRBV20-1 and TRBJ2-7; TRBD2 might be the D (6 bases). The CDR3 covers 13 residues. The germline CDR1 and CDR2 sequences are DFQATT and SNEGSKA (reference sequence). Trimming removed 3 bases at V and 0 bases at J, with 9 bases between. CDR3 in DNA: TGCAGTGCTAGTCAGACTAGCTCCTACGAGCAGTACTTC. It yields the protein CSASQTSSYEQYF.

The chain joins TRBV20-1 to TRBJ1-2, with 10 bases that match TRBD1. CDR1 DFQATT and CDR2 SNEGSKA come from the germline V gene (reference sequence). V dropped 2 bases and J dropped 4; count of bases not matched to a gene: 7. The CDR3 loop spans 15 amino acids. The CDR3 coding sequence is TGCAGTGCTAGACCCAGGGACAGGGGAGGCTATGGCTACACCTTC. This sequence encodes CSARPRDRGGYGYTF.